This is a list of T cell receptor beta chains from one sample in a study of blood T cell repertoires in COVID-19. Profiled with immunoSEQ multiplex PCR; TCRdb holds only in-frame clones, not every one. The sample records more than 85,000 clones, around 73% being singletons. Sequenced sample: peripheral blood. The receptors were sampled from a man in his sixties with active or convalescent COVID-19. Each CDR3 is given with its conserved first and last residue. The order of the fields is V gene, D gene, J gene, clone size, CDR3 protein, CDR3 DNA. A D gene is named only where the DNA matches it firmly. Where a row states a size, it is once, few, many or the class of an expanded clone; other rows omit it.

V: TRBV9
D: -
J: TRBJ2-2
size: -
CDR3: CASSVGEKASNTGELFF
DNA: TGTGCCAGCAGCGTAGGGGAGAAGGCCTCGAACACCGGGGAGCTGTTTTTT

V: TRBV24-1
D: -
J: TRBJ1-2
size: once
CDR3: CATSRAGANYGYTF
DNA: TGTGCCACCAGTCGGGCAGGGGCGAACTATGGCTACACCTTC

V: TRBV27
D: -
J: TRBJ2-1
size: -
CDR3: CATLSREGGSYNEQFF
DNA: TGTGCCACCCTGAGCCGAGAAGGGGGCTCCTACAATGAGCAGTTCTTC

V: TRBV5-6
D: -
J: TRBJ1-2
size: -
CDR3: CASSVDSFYGYTF
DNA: TGTGCCAGCAGCGTAGACAGCTTCTATGGCTACACCTTC

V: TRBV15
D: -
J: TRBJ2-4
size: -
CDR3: CATSRDGQAAKNIQYF
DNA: TGTGCCACCAGCAGAGATGGGCAGGCAGCCAAAAACATTCAGTACTTC

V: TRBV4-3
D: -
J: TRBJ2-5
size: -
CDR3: CASSQVQGLGETQYF
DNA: TGCGCCAGCAGCCAAGTACAGGGTTTAGGGGAGACCCAGTACTTC

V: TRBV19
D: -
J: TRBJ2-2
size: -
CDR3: CASTPGDYTGELFF
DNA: TGTGCCAGTACCCCGGGAGATTACACCGGGGAGCTGTTTTTT

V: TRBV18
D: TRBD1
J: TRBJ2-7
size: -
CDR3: CASSSGTGAYEQYF
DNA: TGTGCCAGCTCGTCCGGGACAGGGGCCTACGAGCAGTACTTC

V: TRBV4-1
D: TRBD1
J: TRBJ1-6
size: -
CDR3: CASSRGTGDHHF
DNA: TGCGCCAGCAGCCGAGGGACAGGGGACCACCACTTT

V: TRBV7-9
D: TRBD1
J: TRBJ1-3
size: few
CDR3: CASSPRTGWSSGNTIYF
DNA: TGTGCCAGCAGCCCCCGGACAGGGTGGAGCTCTGGAAACACCATATATTTT

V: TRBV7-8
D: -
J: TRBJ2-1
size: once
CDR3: CASSLFEGSNNEQFF
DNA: TGTGCCAGCAGCTTATTTGAGGGATCGAACAATGAGCAGTTCTTC

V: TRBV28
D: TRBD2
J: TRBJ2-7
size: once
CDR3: CASSPGLAGVFYEQYF
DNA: TGTGCCAGCAGCCCCGGACTAGCGGGAGTTTTCTACGAGCAGTACTTC